One T cell receptor beta chain is described in this entry. Its target is unknown. This record comes from a study of T cells in Graves' hyperthyroidism and ophthalmopathy. CDR1 SGHVS and CDR2 FQNEAQ come from the germline V gene. J gave up 6 bases and V 2 bases, and 4 bases lay outside the gene matches. This CDR3 region has 14 residues. Amplification of TCR beta CDR3 regions used RNA as the template. The HTBI primer set served for first-round RT-PCR of the TCR CDR3. TCRdb ran MiXCR on the multiplex PCR reads and lists one entry per CDR3 protein. The sample lists some 360,000 distinct CDR3 sequences, roughly 13% occurring once. Pregnant or lactating patients were excluded, as were those with uncontrolled infection or other autoimmune disease. Study results and caveats: The model anticipated ophthalmopathy a median about 7 months pre-onset.

Input material: blood. This chain links TRBV7-8 with TRBJ2-3, with 8 bases aligning to TRBD1. This TCR derives from a woman in her fifties or sixties with Graves' hyperthyroidism. CDR3 loop: CASSLNQGADTQYF. CDR3 nucleotide sequence: TGTGCCAGCAGCTTAAATCAGGGGGCTGATACGCAGTATTTT. The entire variable domain, with the rest obtained from reference TRBV7-8 and TRBJ2-3, is as follows: GAGVSQSPRYKVAKRGQDVALRCDPISGHVSLFWYQQALGQGPEFLTYFQNEAQLDKSGLPSDRFFAERPEGSVSTLKIQRTQQEDSAVYLCASSLNQGADTQYFGPGTRLTVL.